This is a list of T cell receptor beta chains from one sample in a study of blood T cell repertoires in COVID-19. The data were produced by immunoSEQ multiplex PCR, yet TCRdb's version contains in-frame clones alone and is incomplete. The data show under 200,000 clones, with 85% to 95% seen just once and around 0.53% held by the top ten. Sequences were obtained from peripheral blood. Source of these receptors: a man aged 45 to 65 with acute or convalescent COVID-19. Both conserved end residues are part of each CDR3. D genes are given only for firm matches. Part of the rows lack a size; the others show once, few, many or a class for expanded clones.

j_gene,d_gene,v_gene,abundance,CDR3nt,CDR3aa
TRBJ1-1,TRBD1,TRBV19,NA,TGTGCCAGTAGAAGGGGGACAGGGAGGAATACTGAAGCTTTCTTT,CASRRGTGRNTEAFF
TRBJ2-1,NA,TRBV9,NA,TGTGCCAGCAGCGGGGCGGACACTTACAATGAGCAGTTCTTC,CASSGADTYNEQFF
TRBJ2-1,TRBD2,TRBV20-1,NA,TGCAGTGCTAGTGGGCGGGGGGGTTACAATGAGCAGTTCTTC,CSASGRGGYNEQFF
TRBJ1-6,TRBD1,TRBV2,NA,TGTGCCAGCAGGGCGAGGACAGGGTTGAGATTGGGATCACCCCTCCACTTT,CASRARTGLRLGSPLHF
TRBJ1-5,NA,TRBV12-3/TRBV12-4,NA,TGTGCCAGCAGTGCCCAGGGGTTTCAGCCCCAGCATTTT,CASSAQGFQPQHF
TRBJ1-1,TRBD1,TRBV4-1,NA,TGCGCCAGCAGCCAAGGCTCCCGGGACAGGGGCACTGAAGCTTTCTTT,CASSQGSRDRGTEAFF
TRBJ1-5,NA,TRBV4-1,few,TGCGCCAGCAGCCAAGCGACAGCCCTCCAGTATCAGCCCCAGCATTTT,CASSQATALQYQPQHF
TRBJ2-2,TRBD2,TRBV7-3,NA,TGTGCCAGCAGCTTAAGGACTAGCGGGATAATGAACACCGGGGAGCTGTTTTTT,CASSLRTSGIMNTGELFF
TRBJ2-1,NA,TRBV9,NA,TGTGCCAGCAGCCCCGAGCTCCATAGCTCCTACAATGAGCAGTTCTTC,CASSPELHSSYNEQFF
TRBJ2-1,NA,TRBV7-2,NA,TGTGCCAGCAGCTTACCAGGCCCCTACAATGAGCAGTTCTTC,CASSLPGPYNEQFF
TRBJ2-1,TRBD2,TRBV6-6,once,TGTGCCAGCAGTTCGACTAGCGTCAATGAGCAGTTCTTC,CASSSTSVNEQFF
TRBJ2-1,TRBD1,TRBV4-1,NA,TGCGCCAGCAGCCAAGAAGACAGGGGATCAGGGCAGTTCTTC,CASSQEDRGSGQFF
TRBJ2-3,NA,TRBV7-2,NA,TGTGCCAGCAGTCCCAGGTCGAATACGCAGTATTTT,CASSPRSNTQYF
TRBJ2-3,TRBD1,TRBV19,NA,TGTGCCAGTACTGACAGGGGTGGTTCTTCAGATACGCAGTATTTT,CASTDRGGSSDTQYF
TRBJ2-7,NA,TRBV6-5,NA,TGTGCCAGCAGTTACACCCCCGTGTCGGGCTACGAGCAGTACTTC,CASSYTPVSGYEQYF
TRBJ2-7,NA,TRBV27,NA,TGTGCCAGCACACGTGGACTCACCAACGAGCAGTACTTC,CASTRGLTNEQYF
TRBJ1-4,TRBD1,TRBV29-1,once,TGCAGCGTAACGAAGGCAGGGGGCATGGAACTGTTTTTT,CSVTKAGGMELFF
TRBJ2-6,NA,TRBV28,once,TGTGCCAGCAGTTTATTCGGGGGGCGCGGGGCCAACGTCCTGACTTTC,CASSLFGGRGANVLTF
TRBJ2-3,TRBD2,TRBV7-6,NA,TGTGCCAGCAGCTTAGTAGCGGGGGACGCAGATACGCAGTATTTT,CASSLVAGDADTQYF
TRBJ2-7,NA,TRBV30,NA,TGTGCCTGTTCCGAGCGGTACGAGCAGTACTTC,CACSERYEQYF
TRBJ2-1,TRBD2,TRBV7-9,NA,TGTGCCAGCAGCTTAGGGGCGGGGGGCAATGAGCAGTTCTTC,CASSLGAGGNEQFF
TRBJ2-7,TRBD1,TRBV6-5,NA,TGTGCCAGCAGTACCCTCCGGGACAGAAACTACGAGCAGTACTTC,CASSTLRDRNYEQYF
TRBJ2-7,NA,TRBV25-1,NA,TGTGCCAGCAGTGAATTGGGCGGGTCCTACGAGCAGTACTTC,CASSELGGSYEQYF
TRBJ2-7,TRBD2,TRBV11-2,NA,TGTGCCAGCAGCTCCCTCCGCCTTCTAGCGGGAGAGATCTACGAGCAGTACTTC,CASSSLRLLAGEIYEQYF
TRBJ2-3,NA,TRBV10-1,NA,TGCGCCAGCAGTAAGTCTTCAAGAGCAGATACGCAGTATTTT,CASSKSSRADTQYF
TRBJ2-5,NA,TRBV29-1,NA,TGCAGCGTTGGGGGGCAGGGTTCTCAGACCCAGTACTTC,CSVGGQGSQTQYF
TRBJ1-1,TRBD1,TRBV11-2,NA,TGTGCCAGCAGATCCAGGGGGCGCGCCCTCCTTAGTGAAGCTTTCTTT,CASRSRGRALLSEAFF
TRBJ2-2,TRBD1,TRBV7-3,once,TGTGCCAGCAGCTTCGGGACAGGGATCGGGGAGCTGTTTTTT,CASSFGTGIGELFF
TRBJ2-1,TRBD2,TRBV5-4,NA,TGTGCCAGCAGCTTCAGGACTAGCGGGGCCAATGAGCAGTTCTTC,CASSFRTSGANEQFF
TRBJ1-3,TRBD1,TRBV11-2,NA,TGTGCCAGCAGCTTAGCAGGGGGCATCGCTGGAAACACCATATATTTT,CASSLAGGIAGNTIYF
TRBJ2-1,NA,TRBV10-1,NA,TGCGCCAGCGGAGACGGCGGATTCTACAATGAGCAGTTCTTC,CASGDGGFYNEQFF
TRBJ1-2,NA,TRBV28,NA,TGTGCCAGCAGTTCCCCGGGAAAAAACTATGGCTACACCTTC,CASSSPGKNYGYTF
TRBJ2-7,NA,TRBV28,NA,TGTGCCAGCACCCTCTCAGGGTCCTCCTACGAGCAGTACTTC,CASTLSGSSYEQYF
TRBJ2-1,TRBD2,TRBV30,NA,TGTGCCTGGAGTAGACTCGGGGGGGTTAATGAGCAGTTCTTC,CAWSRLGGVNEQFF
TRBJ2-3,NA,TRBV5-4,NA,TGTGCCAGCAGCTTGCCCCGGGTAGATACGCAGTATTTT,CASSLPRVDTQYF
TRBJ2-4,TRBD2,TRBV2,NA,TGTGCCAGCAGTGGTTTAGCGGGAGGGGCGGACATTCAGTACTTC,CASSGLAGGADIQYF
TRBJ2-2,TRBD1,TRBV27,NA,TGTGCCAGCAGTCTCGGGACAGGGGGGGTAGGGGAGCTGTTTTTT,CASSLGTGGVGELFF
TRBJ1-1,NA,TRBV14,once,TGTGCCAGCAGCCCCCGGAGGTGGAACACTGAAGCTTTCTTT,CASSPRRWNTEAFF
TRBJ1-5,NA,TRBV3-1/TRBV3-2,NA,TGTGCCAGCAGCCAAGGTTTGCAGGGTGGTCAGCCCCAGCATTTT,CASSQGLQGGQPQHF
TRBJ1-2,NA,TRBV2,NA,TGTGCCAGCAGACCGGGGATCTATGGCTACACCTTC,CASRPGIYGYTF
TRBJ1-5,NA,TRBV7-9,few,TGTGCCAGCAGCTTATATTCAGGGTGGAGCAATCAGCCCCAGCATTTT,CASSLYSGWSNQPQHF
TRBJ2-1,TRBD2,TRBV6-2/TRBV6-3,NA,TGTGCCAGCAGTTTGGGACTAGCGGGAGGGCCGAGCTCCTACAATGAGCAGTTCTTC,CASSLGLAGGPSSYNEQFF
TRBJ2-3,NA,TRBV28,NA,TGTGCCAGCAGTTTTAGAGCTAGCACAGATACGCAGTATTTT,CASSFRASTDTQYF
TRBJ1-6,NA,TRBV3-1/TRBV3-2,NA,TGTGCCAGCAGCCACCGGACAGCTAGAAAGAATTCACCCCTCCACTTT,CASSHRTARKNSPLHF
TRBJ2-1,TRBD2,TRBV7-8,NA,TGTGCCGGCTCCCGACTAGCGGGAGGGGATGAGCAGTTCTTC,CAGSRLAGGDEQFF
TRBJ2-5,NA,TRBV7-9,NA,TGTGCCAGCAGCTTAGCATCCAAACTAAAAGAGACCCAGTACTTC,CASSLASKLKETQYF
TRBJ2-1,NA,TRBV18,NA,TGTGCCAGCTCACCAACGGGAACCTCCTACAATGAGCAGTTCTTC,CASSPTGTSYNEQFF
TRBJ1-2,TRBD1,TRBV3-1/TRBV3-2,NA,TGTGCCAGCAGGACAGGGAATGGCTACACCTTC,CASRTGNGYTF
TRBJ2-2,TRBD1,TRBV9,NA,TGTGCCAGCAGCGCCGGGACAGGGCACACCGGGGAGCTGTTTTTT,CASSAGTGHTGELFF
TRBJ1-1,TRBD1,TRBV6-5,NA,TGTGCCAGCACCAAGGGGGCCTCGAACACTGAAGCTTTCTTT,CASTKGASNTEAFF
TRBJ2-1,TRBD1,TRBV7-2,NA,TGTGCCACCCGATACCGGGACAGGGGTTCGGGCTCCTACAATGAGCAGTTCTTC,CATRYRDRGSGSYNEQFF
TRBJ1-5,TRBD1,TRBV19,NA,TGTGCCAGTTCCGCAGGGGGAGGCAATCAGCCCCAGCATTTT,CASSAGGGNQPQHF